The rows below give T cell receptor beta chains drawn from one sample of a study of Graves' ophthalmopathy and Graves' hyperthyroidism. TCRdb independently ran MiXCR on the multiplex PCR reads; one entry per CDR3 protein. The sample includes some 750,000 distinct CDR3 sequences, roughly 40% of them seen just once. Material: peripheral blood. The source is an adult man with Graves' ophthalmopathy. The CDR3 runs from the conserved cysteine through the conserved F or W.

V: TRBV2; CDR3: CASSHVPGNYGYTF
V: TRBV20-1; CDR3: CSARSGGKDYEQYF
V: TRBV14; CDR3: CASSQHLGANVLTF
V: TRBV5-1; CDR3: CASSLDLPTEQYF
V: TRBV11-2; CDR3: CASSLSGGAEAQYF
V: TRBV14; CDR3: CASSQRTGGSNTEAFF
V: TRBV5-1; CDR3: CASSSTGDPSYEQYF
V: TRBV4-2; CDR3: CASSQPRGRQGKETQYF
V: TRBV13; CDR3: CASSTGQRFYGYTF
V: TRBV25-1; CDR3: CASSEHLYGYTF
V: TRBV20-1; CDR3: CSAKTGVDSGNTIYF
V: TRBV20-1; CDR3: CSARDLATGRYSNQPQHF
V: TRBV25-1; CDR3: CASSLSQGVSGELFF